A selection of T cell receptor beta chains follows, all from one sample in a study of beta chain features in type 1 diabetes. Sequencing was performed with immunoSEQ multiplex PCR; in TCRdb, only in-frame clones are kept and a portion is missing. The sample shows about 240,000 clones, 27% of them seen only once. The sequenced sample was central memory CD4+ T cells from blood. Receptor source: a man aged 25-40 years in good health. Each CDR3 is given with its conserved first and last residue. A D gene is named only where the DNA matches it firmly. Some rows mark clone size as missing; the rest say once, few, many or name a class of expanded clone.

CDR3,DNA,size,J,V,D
CASSVVPSGDGELFF,TGTGCCAGCAGCGTAGTTCCTAGCGGGGACGGGGAGCTGTTTTTT,many,TRBJ2-2,TRBV9,TRBD2
CASRRGGNNEQFF,TGTGCCAGCAGGAGAGGGGGGAACAATGAGCAGTTCTTC,-,TRBJ2-1,TRBV2,-
CASGATSKGTDMQYF,TGTGCCAGCGGGGCGACTAGCAAAGGCACAGATATGCAGTATTTT,-,TRBJ2-3,TRBV6-5,TRBD2
CAGATGGNEQFF,TGTGCCGGAGCAACAGGGGGCAATGAGCAGTTCTTC,few,TRBJ2-1,TRBV30,TRBD1
CASSPPGNTEAFF,TGTGCCAGTAGTCCGCCGGGTAACACTGAAGCTTTCTTT,-,TRBJ1-1,TRBV19,-
CSARQATPQNEQFF,TGCAGCGCCAGACAGGCCACCCCACAAAATGAGCAGTTCTTC,-,TRBJ2-1,TRBV29-1,-
CASRGNRGHLEGYTF,TGTGCCAGCAGGGGCAACAGGGGGCATTTGGAAGGCTACACCTTC,few,TRBJ1-2,TRBV6-1,TRBD1
CASTRRPPYEQYF,TGTGCCAGTACTAGGAGACCGCCCTACGAGCAGTACTTC,-,TRBJ2-7,TRBV19,-
CASIGREGTGELFF,TGTGCCAGCATAGGCAGGGAGGGCACCGGGGAGCTGTTTTTT,-,TRBJ2-2,TRBV6-1,TRBD2
CASSAQTTGIGETQYF,TGTGCCAGCAGCGCACAGACGACAGGGATAGGAGAGACCCAGTACTTC,-,TRBJ2-5,TRBV9,TRBD1
CASSDGGRVDEQYF,TGTGCCAGCAGTGATGGAGGCAGGGTCGACGAGCAGTACTTC,-,TRBJ2-7,TRBV6-1,-
CASRDRGAFTDTQYF,TGTGCCAGTAGGGACCGCGGCGCTTTCACAGATACGCAGTATTTT,-,TRBJ2-3,TRBV19,-
CASSLAVSEQYF,TGTGCCAGCAGCTTAGCTGTTTCCGAGCAGTACTTC,-,TRBJ2-7,TRBV7-2,-
CASSETVLAKNIQYF,TGTGCCAGCAGTGAGACCGTCCTAGCCAAAAACATTCAGTACTTC,few,TRBJ2-4,TRBV2,-
CASKPGIGYGYTF,TGTGCCAGCAAACCCGGGATCGGGTATGGCTACACCTTC,-,TRBJ1-2,TRBV6-1,-
CASSSVFSYNEQFF,TGTGCCAGCAGCTCGGTCTTCTCCTACAATGAGCAGTTCTTC,many,TRBJ2-1,TRBV5-6,-
CATSRDRSDEAFF,TGTGCCACCAGCAGAGATCGATCGGATGAAGCTTTCTTT,few,TRBJ1-1,TRBV15,-
CSALTGANTIYF,TGCAGCGCCTTGACAGGGGCGAACACCATATATTTT,many,TRBJ1-3,TRBV29-1,TRBD1
CASSLDRSNTETQYF,TGTGCCAGCAGCTTGGACAGGTCGAATACGGAGACCCAGTACTTC,-,TRBJ2-5,TRBV5-6,-
CASSQDMHNYGYTF,TGCGCCAGCAGCCAAGATATGCATAACTATGGCTACACCTTC,-,TRBJ1-2,TRBV4-3,-
CASSTRVGNEQFF,TGCGCCAGCAGCACAAGAGTTGGCAATGAGCAGTTCTTC,-,TRBJ2-1,TRBV4-3,-
CASIRGAGANVLTF,TGTGCCAGCATCAGGGGCGCTGGGGCCAACGTCCTGACTTTC,-,TRBJ2-6,TRBV2,-
CASSPGTSGEETQYF,TGTGCCAGCTCACCAGGGACTAGTGGGGAAGAGACCCAGTACTTC,-,TRBJ2-5,TRBV18,TRBD2
CAWSGKGPQPPQHF,TGTGCCTGGAGTGGTAAGGGCCCACAGCCGCCCCAGCATTTT,-,TRBJ1-5,TRBV30,-
CASRSGTSGSRDTQYF,TGCGCCAGCAGATCCGGGACTAGCGGTTCCAGGGATACGCAGTATTTT,few,TRBJ2-3,TRBV4-3,TRBD2
CASTTERGARQPQHF,TGTGCCAGCACCACCGAACGGGGGGCGCGTCAGCCCCAGCATTTT,once,TRBJ1-5,TRBV2,-
CASSPRQGFTEAFF,TGTGCCAGCAGCCCCCGACAGGGTTTCACTGAAGCTTTCTTT,-,TRBJ1-1,TRBV13,TRBD1
CASSSIGVQPQHF,TGTGCCAGCAGCTCGATAGGGGTTCAGCCCCAGCATTTT,few,TRBJ1-5,TRBV7-2,-
CASSSNSGSRSDTQYF,TGTGCCAGCAGTTCTAATAGCGGGAGTAGGTCAGATACGCAGTATTTT,-,TRBJ2-3,TRBV28,TRBD2
CASSVGTLTGELFF,TGTGCCAGCAGCGTAGGGACTCTCACCGGGGAGCTGTTTTTT,few,TRBJ2-2,TRBV9,-
CASSLRPSGAYYNEQFF,TGTGCCAGCAGTTTACGGCCTAGCGGGGCCTACTACAATGAGCAGTTCTTC,many,TRBJ2-1,TRBV28,TRBD2
CASSQVGRAYNEQFF,TGCGCCAGCAGCCAAGTAGGCAGGGCCTACAATGAGCAGTTCTTC,-,TRBJ2-1,TRBV4-3,-
CASLGQGGGYTF,TGTGCCAGTCTGGGACAGGGAGGCGGCTACACCTTC,few,TRBJ1-2,TRBV25-1,TRBD1
CATLSGGASHEQFF,TGTGCCACTCTAAGCGGGGGGGCTTCGCATGAGCAGTTCTTC,few,TRBJ2-1,TRBV6-1,TRBD2
CASSMTSNQPQHF,TGTGCCAGCAGTATGACTAGCAATCAGCCCCAGCATTTT,-,TRBJ1-5,TRBV6-5,-
CSVVQDRGLAGFSYEQYF,TGCAGCGTTGTACAGGACAGGGGTCTAGCGGGGTTCTCCTACGAGCAGTACTTC,few,TRBJ2-7,TRBV29-1,-
CASSFIQGAPDTQYF,TGTGCCAGCAGCTTTATACAGGGGGCCCCAGATACGCAGTATTTT,few,TRBJ2-3,TRBV11-2,TRBD1
CASRARDNNYGYTF,TGTGCCTCAAGGGCCCGGGACAATAACTATGGCTACACCTTC,-,TRBJ1-2,TRBV5-6,-
CASSSQTLVDEQFF,TGCGCCAGCAGCTCTCAGACCCTGGTTGATGAGCAGTTCTTC,few,TRBJ2-1,TRBV5-1,-
CASTWESYNEQFF,TGTGCCAGCACCTGGGAGTCCTACAATGAGCAGTTCTTC,-,TRBJ2-1,TRBV7-2,-
CASREGRNRGTEAFF,TGTGCCAGCAGAGAGGGACGAAATAGAGGGACTGAAGCTTTCTTT,few,TRBJ1-1,TRBV6-5,-